This record covers a single TCR beta chain. Antigen: not known. Treatment: roughly 20 received Ad26.COV2.S at low or high dose, single or two shots; 5 received placebo; per-sample allocation not given. It was on day 63 after the first vaccine or placebo injection that samples were taken. Expressing Wuhan-strain SARS-CoV-2 spike, an Ad26 vector served as the vaccine. The sample belongs to a study of Ad26.COV2.S vaccination and SARS-CoV-2 variants. Overall study: Donor allocation was to the COV1001 Ad26.COV2.S trial arm.

The method was immunoSEQ multiplex PCR; TCRdb's version includes in-frame clones alone and lacks a portion of them. This sample has about 440,000 clones; approximately 90% occur once, and the top ten carry 13%. Germline values: CDR1 SQVTM, CDR2 ANQGSEA. With V trimmed by 6 bases and J by 4 bases, 3 bases remained unmatched. This CDR3 contains 13 residues. Study-wide results and caveats: Placebo recipients and vaccine recipients were similar in non-spike TCR breadth.

The receptor was isolated from a person aged 18-60 years who received the Ad26.COV2.S COVID-19 vaccine or a placebo. The genes are TRBV29-1 and TRBJ2-7; TRBD2 aligns across 13 bases. The material was peripheral blood, obtained in a trial of Ad26.COV2.S vaccine versus placebo. The CDR3 DNA is TGCAGCGTCCGGACTAGCGGGAGTTACGAGCAGTACTTC. Translating gives CSVRTSGSYEQYF.